The rows below give T cell receptor beta chains drawn from one sample of a study of blood T cell repertoires in COVID-19. Clones were sequenced by immunoSEQ multiplex PCR, and TCRdb holds only the in-frame ones, with some missing. The sample holds some 120,000 clones, 65% to 85% seen once. The material sequenced was peripheral blood. Receptors were obtained from a man aged 65-85 years with acute or convalescent COVID-19. Both conserved end residues are part of each CDR3. D genes are given only for firm matches. Size is omitted from some rows. Given values are once, few, many or a class for expanded clones.

clone_size: .
j_call: TRBJ2-2
d_call: .
v_call: TRBV5-5
cdr3_aa: CASSKGDGTFPGELFF
cdr3_nt: TGTGCCAGCAGTAAGGGGGACGGAACTTTCCCCGGGGAGCTGTTTTTT

clone_size: once
j_call: TRBJ2-7
d_call: .
v_call: TRBV3-1/TRBV3-2
cdr3_aa: CASSPAPQGFYEQYF
cdr3_nt: TGTGCCAGCAGCCCAGCTCCCCAGGGGTTCTACGAGCAGTACTTC

clone_size: .
j_call: TRBJ2-3
d_call: TRBD2
v_call: TRBV3-1/TRBV3-2
cdr3_aa: CASSQGIAGGDTQYF
cdr3_nt: TGTGCCAGCAGCCAAGGAATAGCGGGGGGAGATACGCAGTATTTT

clone_size: .
j_call: TRBJ1-1
d_call: TRBD1
v_call: TRBV10-3
cdr3_aa: CAISAGRTGANTEAFF
cdr3_nt: TGTGCCATCAGTGCCGGGCGGACAGGAGCGAACACTGAAGCTTTCTTT

clone_size: .
j_call: TRBJ1-2
d_call: TRBD1
v_call: TRBV6-6
cdr3_aa: CASKNRDRGNYGYTF
cdr3_nt: TGTGCCAGCAAAAACCGGGACAGGGGCAACTATGGCTACACCTTC

clone_size: .
j_call: TRBJ1-5
d_call: .
v_call: TRBV28
cdr3_aa: CASSFPGSPNQPQHF
cdr3_nt: TGTGCCAGCAGTTTTCCGGGTAGCCCCAATCAGCCCCAGCATTTT

clone_size: once
j_call: TRBJ2-1
d_call: .
v_call: TRBV11-2
cdr3_aa: CASSLGLARRGDSNEQFF
cdr3_nt: TGTGCCAGCAGCTTAGGACTCGCCCGGCGGGGGGACAGCAATGAGCAGTTCTTC

clone_size: .
j_call: TRBJ2-3
d_call: TRBD2
v_call: TRBV9
cdr3_aa: CASSVRPGGGTDTQYF
cdr3_nt: TGTGCCAGCAGCGTTCGGCCGGGAGGGGGAACAGATACGCAGTATTTT

clone_size: once
j_call: TRBJ1-1
d_call: .
v_call: TRBV28
cdr3_aa: CASSFRHLRTEAFF
cdr3_nt: TGTGCCAGCAGTTTTCGGCACTTGCGGACTGAAGCTTTCTTT

clone_size: .
j_call: TRBJ2-5
d_call: TRBD2
v_call: TRBV4-1
cdr3_aa: CASSQDWSGGETQYF
cdr3_nt: TGCGCCAGCAGCCAAGACTGGAGCGGGGGTGAGACCCAGTACTTC

clone_size: .
j_call: TRBJ2-7
d_call: TRBD2
v_call: TRBV6-5
cdr3_aa: CASSLSGGPYEQYF
cdr3_nt: TGTGCCAGCAGCCTTAGCGGGGGTCCCTACGAGCAGTACTTC

clone_size: .
j_call: TRBJ2-2
d_call: .
v_call: TRBV24-1
cdr3_aa: CATRGNGGTGELFF
cdr3_nt: TGTGCCACCAGGGGGAACGGGGGCACCGGGGAGCTGTTTTTT

clone_size: few
j_call: TRBJ2-7
d_call: TRBD1
v_call: TRBV7-6
cdr3_aa: CASSSGQGAYEQYF
cdr3_nt: TGTGCCAGCAGCTCGGGACAGGGGGCCTACGAGCAGTACTTC

clone_size: .
j_call: TRBJ1-1
d_call: .
v_call: TRBV14
cdr3_aa: CASSQGITVGTEAFF
cdr3_nt: TGTGCCAGCAGCCAAGGAATTACAGTAGGCACTGAAGCTTTCTTT

clone_size: few
j_call: TRBJ1-6
d_call: .
v_call: TRBV12-3/TRBV12-4
cdr3_aa: CASSLEGNSPLHF
cdr3_nt: TGTGCCAGCAGTTTGGAGGGGAATTCACCCCTCCACTTT

clone_size: .
j_call: TRBJ2-1
d_call: .
v_call: TRBV5-1
cdr3_aa: CASSQRVAASSYNEQFF
cdr3_nt: TGCGCCAGCAGCCAGCGGGTAGCGGCAAGCTCCTACAATGAGCAGTTCTTC

clone_size: .
j_call: TRBJ2-3
d_call: TRBD2
v_call: TRBV7-2
cdr3_aa: CASSATGGRADTQYF
cdr3_nt: TGTGCCAGCAGCGCTACGGGGGGGCGAGCAGATACGCAGTATTTT

clone_size: .
j_call: TRBJ1-5
d_call: TRBD1
v_call: TRBV5-6
cdr3_aa: CASSLGQGSNQPQHF
cdr3_nt: TGTGCCAGCAGCTTGGGACAGGGAAGCAATCAGCCCCAGCATTTT

clone_size: .
j_call: TRBJ1-2
d_call: .
v_call: TRBV6-5
cdr3_aa: CASSSGDSGYTF
cdr3_nt: TGTGCCAGCAGTTCCGGGGACTCTGGCTACACCTTC

clone_size: .
j_call: TRBJ2-7
d_call: TRBD2
v_call: TRBV7-2
cdr3_aa: CASSLRDYFYEQYF
cdr3_nt: TGTGCCAGCAGCCTACGGGACTATTTCTACGAGCAGTACTTC

clone_size: once
j_call: TRBJ2-5
d_call: .
v_call: TRBV5-1
cdr3_aa: CASTGAGETQYF
cdr3_nt: TGCGCCAGCACCGGGGCGGGGGAGACCCAGTACTTC

clone_size: .
j_call: TRBJ1-2
d_call: .
v_call: TRBV28
cdr3_aa: CASSPSNGNYGYTF
cdr3_nt: TGTGCCAGCAGTCCGAGTAATGGTAACTATGGCTACACCTTC

clone_size: .
j_call: TRBJ1-2
d_call: TRBD1
v_call: TRBV30
cdr3_aa: CAWGPPYGGGGGYTF
cdr3_nt: TGTGCCTGGGGACCCCCCTACGGAGGGGGCGGTGGCTACACCTTC

clone_size: .
j_call: TRBJ2-7
d_call: TRBD1
v_call: TRBV7-8
cdr3_aa: CASSLGQGAGEQYF
cdr3_nt: TGTGCCAGCAGCTTAGGGCAGGGGGCGGGCGAGCAGTACTTC

clone_size: .
j_call: TRBJ1-1
d_call: .
v_call: TRBV19
cdr3_aa: CASSILRAYRPRGDEAFF
cdr3_nt: TGTGCCAGTAGTATACTTCGGGCGTACAGGCCCCGGGGGGATGAAGCTTTCTTT

clone_size: .
j_call: TRBJ1-5
d_call: TRBD1
v_call: TRBV19
cdr3_aa: CASRTGPNQPQHF
cdr3_nt: TGTGCCAGCCGGACAGGGCCCAATCAGCCCCAGCATTTT

clone_size: .
j_call: TRBJ2-2
d_call: TRBD2
v_call: TRBV6-5
cdr3_aa: CASKWVAGNTGELFF
cdr3_nt: TGTGCCAGCAAGTGGGTAGCGGGGAACACCGGGGAGCTGTTTTTT

clone_size: .
j_call: TRBJ1-1
d_call: TRBD1
v_call: TRBV9
cdr3_aa: CASSVEGTGMNTEAFF
cdr3_nt: TGTGCCAGCAGCGTAGAAGGGACAGGGATGAACACTGAAGCTTTCTTT

clone_size: .
j_call: TRBJ2-2
d_call: TRBD1
v_call: TRBV5-4
cdr3_aa: CASSAGQASGELFF
cdr3_nt: TGTGCCAGCAGCGCAGGACAGGCCTCCGGGGAGCTGTTTTTT

clone_size: .
j_call: TRBJ2-5
d_call: TRBD2
v_call: TRBV9
cdr3_aa: CASSPGGGLETQYF
cdr3_nt: TGTGCCAGCAGCCCCGGGGGGGGGCTTGAGACCCAGTACTTC

clone_size: many
j_call: TRBJ1-4
d_call: .
v_call: TRBV19
cdr3_aa: CASSLGLSLAERKLFF
cdr3_nt: TGTGCCAGTAGTTTGGGTTTGTCTTTGGCAGAGCGAAAACTGTTTTTT

clone_size: .
j_call: TRBJ1-3
d_call: TRBD1
v_call: TRBV5-1
cdr3_aa: CASGTGVGNTIYF
cdr3_nt: TGCGCCAGCGGGACAGGGGTAGGAAACACCATATATTTT

clone_size: once
j_call: TRBJ2-2
d_call: .
v_call: TRBV7-3
cdr3_aa: CASSLVPGHGLVGNTGELFF
cdr3_nt: TGTGCCAGCAGCTTGGTACCGGGACATGGACTGGTCGGGAACACCGGGGAGCTGTTTTTT

clone_size: few
j_call: TRBJ2-7
d_call: TRBD1
v_call: TRBV2
cdr3_aa: CASTGSGTVSYEQYF
cdr3_nt: TGTGCCAGCACAGGATCCGGGACAGTTTCGTACGAGCAGTACTTC

clone_size: .
j_call: TRBJ1-5
d_call: .
v_call: TRBV15
cdr3_aa: CATSSDFSGLQPQHF
cdr3_nt: TGTGCCACCAGCAGCGACTTCAGTGGTCTTCAGCCCCAGCATTTT

clone_size: few
j_call: TRBJ2-3
d_call: .
v_call: TRBV11-2
cdr3_aa: CASTSRGWTRGDTQYF
cdr3_nt: TGTGCCAGCACCTCCCGCGGATGGACTAGGGGGGATACGCAGTATTTT

clone_size: .
j_call: TRBJ1-1
d_call: .
v_call: TRBV11-1
cdr3_aa: CASTAGPNTEAFF
cdr3_nt: TGTGCCAGCACCGCAGGCCCGAACACTGAAGCTTTCTTT

clone_size: .
j_call: TRBJ1-2
d_call: .
v_call: TRBV6-2/TRBV6-3
cdr3_aa: CASSYSGIGQFYYGYTF
cdr3_nt: TGTGCCAGCAGTTACAGCGGCATTGGACAGTTTTATTATGGCTACACCTTC

clone_size: .
j_call: TRBJ2-1
d_call: .
v_call: TRBV4-2
cdr3_aa: CASRVRGIFVAPEQFF
cdr3_nt: TGTGCCAGCAGAGTTAGGGGGATTTTCGTCGCCCCTGAGCAGTTCTTC

clone_size: .
j_call: TRBJ1-3
d_call: TRBD1
v_call: TRBV7-3
cdr3_aa: CASSWDRGGNTIYF
cdr3_nt: TGTGCCAGCAGCTGGGACAGGGGTGGAAACACCATATATTTT

clone_size: .
j_call: TRBJ2-7
d_call: .
v_call: TRBV20-1
cdr3_aa: CSARYDSLQYF
cdr3_nt: TGCAGTGCTAGATACGACAGCTTGCAGTACTTC

clone_size: .
j_call: TRBJ2-7
d_call: .
v_call: TRBV18
cdr3_aa: CASSPPGRGNNEQYF
cdr3_nt: TGTGCCAGCTCACCACCGGGTAGGGGTAACAACGAGCAGTACTTC

clone_size: .
j_call: TRBJ2-7
d_call: .
v_call: TRBV28
cdr3_aa: CASISSSSYEQYF
cdr3_nt: TGTGCCAGCATATCAAGTAGCTCCTACGAGCAGTACTTC

clone_size: .
j_call: TRBJ2-5
d_call: .
v_call: TRBV5-1
cdr3_aa: CASSWGDRQETQYF
cdr3_nt: TGCGCCAGCAGCTGGGGGGACAGACAAGAGACCCAGTACTTC

clone_size: .
j_call: TRBJ1-2
d_call: .
v_call: TRBV12-3/TRBV12-4
cdr3_aa: CASSWAARGYTF
cdr3_nt: TGTGCCAGCAGTTGGGCAGCCAGGGGCTACACCTTC

clone_size: .
j_call: TRBJ2-3
d_call: .
v_call: TRBV7-9
cdr3_aa: CASTHYSTDTQYF
cdr3_nt: TGTGCCAGCACCCACTATAGCACAGATACGCAGTATTTT

clone_size: .
j_call: TRBJ2-1
d_call: .
v_call: TRBV11-2
cdr3_aa: CASSLNQGSYNEQFF
cdr3_nt: TGTGCCAGCAGCTTAAACCAGGGGTCCTACAATGAGCAGTTCTTC

clone_size: .
j_call: TRBJ2-5
d_call: TRBD2
v_call: TRBV9
cdr3_aa: CASSPRRAGGTETQYF
cdr3_nt: TGTGCCAGCAGCCCCCGGAGGGCGGGGGGTACAGAGACCCAGTACTTC

clone_size: .
j_call: TRBJ2-5
d_call: TRBD1
v_call: TRBV2
cdr3_aa: CASSQTGWETQYF
cdr3_nt: TGTGCCAGCAGCCAGACAGGGTGGGAGACCCAGTACTTC

clone_size: once
j_call: TRBJ2-7
d_call: .
v_call: TRBV11-2
cdr3_aa: CASSLDSGFGAYEQYF
cdr3_nt: TGTGCCAGCAGCTTAGATTCAGGGTTTGGGGCCTACGAGCAGTACTTC

clone_size: .
j_call: TRBJ2-3
d_call: TRBD2
v_call: TRBV9
cdr3_aa: CASSDGTSGGHTDTQYF
cdr3_nt: TGTGCCAGCAGCGATGGGACTAGCGGGGGGCACACAGATACGCAGTATTTT

clone_size: .
j_call: TRBJ2-7
d_call: TRBD2
v_call: TRBV7-2
cdr3_aa: CASSGGGAGRSYEQYF
cdr3_nt: TGTGCCAGCAGCGGGGGGGGAGCGGGTAGATCCTACGAGCAGTACTTC